This T cell receptor (beta chain) was documented in a study of quantifying T cell responses using KT2 cells. At the level of the study: cDNA was made from DNase-treated RNA using alpha and beta constant primers.

This clonotype was counted a few times. An oligo carrying a UMI was ligated to the cDNA 3' end. The first PCR ran approximately 4 cycles with an equimolar RC1.1 and RC1.2 beta primer mix. Using its own MiXCR run on the UMI-ligation and nested PCR reads, TCRdb lists one record per CDR3 protein. Among about 33,000 distinct CDR3 sequences listed, about a tenth were seen once. V was clipped by 2 bases and J by 4 bases; unmatched bases: 4. CDR3 size: 14 residues. CDR1 and CDR2 from the germline V gene are SGHAT and FQNNGV. This TCR was sampled from a human donor. The rearrangement joins TRBV11-2 to TRBJ2-7, with 8 positions matching TRBD1. The sequenced sample consisted of PBMCs spiked with cells of the T cell clone KT2. The CDR3 DNA reads TGTGCCAGCAGCTTAACAGGGGGAGGTTACGAGCAGTACTTC. Its translation is CASSLTGGGYEQYF.